Sequencing of this TCR beta chain was carried out in a study of regulatory T cells in long-lasting Graves disease. Time point reported: newly diagnosed GD, antithyroid drugs for less than 3 months. Researchers made the TCR library from RNA that was extracted from PBMCs. EDTA tubes held 9 to 10 milliliters of peripheral blood from each patient. The germline V gene encodes CDR1 PRHDT and CDR2 FYEKMQ (reference sequence). The CDR3 has 14 amino acids. V lost 5 bases, J lost 4 bases, and 12 bases lay in between. To make TCR beta libraries, researchers used iRepertoire HTBI primers and Arm-PCR of CDR3 regions. TCRdb used MiXCR to reprocess the multiplex PCR reads, holding one entry per CDR3 protein. Here the sample spans roughly 440,000 distinct CDR3 sequences, roughly 15% being singletons. This clonotype has just a few counts. This same sample was also taken into another study, of T cells in Graves' hyperthyroidism and ophthalmopathy.

V and J are TRBV13 and TRBJ2-1; TRBD2 might be the D (5 bases). The sample in question was peripheral blood mononuclear cells (PBMCs), obtained at new diagnosis, from a patient treated with antithyroid drugs. This TCR came from a woman under 30 with Graves disease. The CDR3 reads CASSAGASYNEQFF. The CDR3 region has the DNA TGTGCCAGCAGCGCGGGCGCTAGTTACAATGAGCAGTTCTTC. Looking up the rest from reference TRBV13 and TRBJ2-1 gives the full variable domain: AAGVIQSPRHLIKEKRETATLKCYPIPRHDTVYWYQQGPGQDPQFLISFYEKMQSDKGSIPDRFSAQQFSDYHSELNMSSLELGDSALYFCASSAGASYNEQFFGPGTRLTVL.